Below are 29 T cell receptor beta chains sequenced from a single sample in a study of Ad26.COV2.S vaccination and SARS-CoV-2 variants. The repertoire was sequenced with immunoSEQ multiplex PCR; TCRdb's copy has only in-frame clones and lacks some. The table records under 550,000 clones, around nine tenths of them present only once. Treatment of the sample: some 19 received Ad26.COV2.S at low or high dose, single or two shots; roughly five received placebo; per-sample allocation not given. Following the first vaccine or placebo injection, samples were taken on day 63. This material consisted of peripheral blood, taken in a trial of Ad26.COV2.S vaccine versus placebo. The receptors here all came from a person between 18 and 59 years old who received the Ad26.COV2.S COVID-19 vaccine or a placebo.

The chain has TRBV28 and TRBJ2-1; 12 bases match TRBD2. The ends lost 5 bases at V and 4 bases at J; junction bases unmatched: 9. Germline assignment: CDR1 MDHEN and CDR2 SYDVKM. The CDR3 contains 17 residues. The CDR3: CASSSRLAGVTYNEQFF. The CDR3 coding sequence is TGTGCCAGCAGTAGCAGACTAGCGGGAGTAACATACAATGAGCAGTTCTTC.

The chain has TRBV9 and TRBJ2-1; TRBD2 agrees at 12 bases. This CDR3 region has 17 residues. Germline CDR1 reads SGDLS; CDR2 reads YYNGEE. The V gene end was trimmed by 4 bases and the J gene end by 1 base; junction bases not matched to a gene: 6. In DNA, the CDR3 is TGTGCCAGCAGCCTCTCCGGGACTAGCGGGTCCTACAATGAGCAGTTCTTC. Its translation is CASSLSGTSGSYNEQFF.

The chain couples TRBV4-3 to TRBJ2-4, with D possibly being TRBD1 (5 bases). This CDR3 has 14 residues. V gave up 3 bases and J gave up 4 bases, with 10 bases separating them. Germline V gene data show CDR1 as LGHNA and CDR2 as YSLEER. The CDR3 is CASSHLGAKNIQYF. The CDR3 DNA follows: TGCGCCAGCAGCCATTTAGGGGCTAAAAACATTCAGTACTTC.

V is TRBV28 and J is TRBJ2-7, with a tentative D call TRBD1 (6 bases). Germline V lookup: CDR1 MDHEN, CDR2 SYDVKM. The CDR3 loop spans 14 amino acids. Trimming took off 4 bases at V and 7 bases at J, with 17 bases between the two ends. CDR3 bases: TGTGCCAGCAGTTCCCCTGGACAGCTTAGGGAGCAGTACTTC. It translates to CASSSPGQLREQYF. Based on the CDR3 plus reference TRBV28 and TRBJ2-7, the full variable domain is DVKVTQSSRYLVKRTGEKVFLECVQDMDHENMFWYRQDPGLGLRLIYFSYDVKMKEKGDIPEGYSVSREKKERFSLILESASTNQTSMYLCASSSPGQLREQYFGPGTRLTVT.

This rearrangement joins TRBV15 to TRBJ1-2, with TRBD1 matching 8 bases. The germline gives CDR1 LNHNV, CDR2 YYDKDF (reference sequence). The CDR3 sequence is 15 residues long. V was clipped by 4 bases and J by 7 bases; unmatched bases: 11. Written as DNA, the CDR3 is TGTGCCACCAGCAAAGACCGCGGACAGGGCGGTGGCTACACCTTC. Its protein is CATSKDRGQGGGYTF.

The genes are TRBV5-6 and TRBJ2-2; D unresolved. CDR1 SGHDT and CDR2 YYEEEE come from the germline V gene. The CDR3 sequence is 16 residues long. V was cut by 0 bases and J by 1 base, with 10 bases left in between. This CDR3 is CASSLAVWENTGELFF. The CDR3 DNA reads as TGTGCCAGCAGCTTGGCCGTCTGGGAGAACACCGGGGAGCTGTTTTTT.

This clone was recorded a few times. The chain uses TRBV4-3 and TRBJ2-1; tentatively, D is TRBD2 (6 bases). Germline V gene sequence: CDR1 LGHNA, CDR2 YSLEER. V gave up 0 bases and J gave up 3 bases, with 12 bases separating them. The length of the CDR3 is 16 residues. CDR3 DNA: TGCGCCAGCAGCCAAGATGTAGTAGCGGACTACAATGAGCAGTTCTTC. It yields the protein CASSQDVVADYNEQFF.

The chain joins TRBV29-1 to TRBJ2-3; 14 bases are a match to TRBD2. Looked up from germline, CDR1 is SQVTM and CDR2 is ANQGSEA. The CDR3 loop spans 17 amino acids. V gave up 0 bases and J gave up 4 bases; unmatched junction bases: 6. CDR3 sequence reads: CSVEDGGTSGSPDTQYF. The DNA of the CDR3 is TGCAGCGTTGAAGATGGGGGGACTAGCGGGAGCCCAGATACGCAGTATTTT.

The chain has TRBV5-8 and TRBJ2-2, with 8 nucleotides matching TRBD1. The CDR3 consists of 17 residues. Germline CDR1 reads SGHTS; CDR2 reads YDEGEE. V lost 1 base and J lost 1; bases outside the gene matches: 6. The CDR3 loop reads CASSLSRDRWNTGELFF. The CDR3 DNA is TGTGCCAGCAGCTTGTCCCGGGACAGGTGGAACACCGGGGAGCTGTTTTTT.

CDR3 region: CATSDYNYGYTF. In DNA form, the CDR3 reads TGTGCCACCAGTGATTACAACTATGGCTACACCTTC. This chain joins TRBV24-1 and TRBJ1-2, with D unresolved. Trimming took 2 bases from V and 2 from J, leaving 2 bases between them. The CDR3 contains 12 residues. Germline lookup yields CDR1 KGHDR and CDR2 SFDVKD.

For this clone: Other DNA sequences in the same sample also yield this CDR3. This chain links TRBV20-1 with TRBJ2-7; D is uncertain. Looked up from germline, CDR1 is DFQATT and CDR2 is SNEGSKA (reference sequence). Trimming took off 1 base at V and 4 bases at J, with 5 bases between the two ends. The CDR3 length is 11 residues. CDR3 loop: CSARGAYEQYF. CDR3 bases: TGCAGTGCTAGAGGCGCGTACGAGCAGTACTTC.

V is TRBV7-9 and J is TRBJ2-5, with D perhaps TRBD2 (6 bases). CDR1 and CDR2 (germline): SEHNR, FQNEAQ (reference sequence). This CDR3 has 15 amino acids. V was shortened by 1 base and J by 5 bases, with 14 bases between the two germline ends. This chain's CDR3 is CASSLVGTGEETQYF. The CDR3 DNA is TGTGCCAGCAGCTTAGTCGGGACGGGGGAGGAGACCCAGTACTTC.

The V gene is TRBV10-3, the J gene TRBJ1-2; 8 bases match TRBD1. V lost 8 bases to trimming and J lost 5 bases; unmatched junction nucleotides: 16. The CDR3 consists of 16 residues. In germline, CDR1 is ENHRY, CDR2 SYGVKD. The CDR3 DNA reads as TGTGCCATCGCTGATGGTGGAAGGACAGGGCAATATGGCTACACCTTC. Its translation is CAIADGGRTGQYGYTF.

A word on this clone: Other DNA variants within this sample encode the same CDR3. In DNA form, the CDR3 reads TGCGCCAGCAGCTTGGGGGAAGAGACCCAGTACTTC. Translated, it gives CASSLGEETQYF. This chain connects TRBV5-1 to TRBJ2-5; unclear D gene. V was cut by 0 bases and J by 3 bases, with 3 bases left in between. The CDR3 totals 12 residues. Germline loops: CDR1 SGHRS, CDR2 YFSETQ.

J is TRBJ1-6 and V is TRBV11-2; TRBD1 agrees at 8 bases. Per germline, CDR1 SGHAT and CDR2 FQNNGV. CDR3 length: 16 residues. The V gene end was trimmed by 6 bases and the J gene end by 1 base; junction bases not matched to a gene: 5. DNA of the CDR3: TGTGCCAGCAGTAGACAGGGGTGGTCCTATAATTCACCCCTCCACTTT. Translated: CASSRQGWSYNSPLHF.

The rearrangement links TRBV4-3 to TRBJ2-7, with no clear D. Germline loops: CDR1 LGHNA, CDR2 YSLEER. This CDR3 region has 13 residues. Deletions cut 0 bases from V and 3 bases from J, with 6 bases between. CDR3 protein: CASSQELNYEQYF. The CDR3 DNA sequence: TGCGCCAGCAGCCAAGAACTAAACTACGAGCAGTACTTC.

This chain's CDR3 is CASSHGGGGGPEQYF. As DNA, the CDR3 is TGTGCCAGCAGCCACGGTGGTGGGGGAGGTCCCGAGCAGTACTTC. This chain uses TRBV7-6 with TRBJ2-7; tentative D call: TRBD2 (6 bases). The germline V gene has CDR1 SGHVS and CDR2 FNYEAQ. CDR3 length: 15 amino acids. The V and J ends lost 5 bases and 6 bases respectively, with 20 bases between them. The variable domain in full, completed from reference TRBV7-6 and TRBJ2-7, reads GAGVSQSPRYKVTKRGQDVALRCDPISGHVSLYWYRQALGQGPEFLTYFNYEAQQDKSGLPNDRFSAERPEGSISTLTIQRTEQRDSAMYRCASSHGGGGGPEQYFGPGTRLTVT.

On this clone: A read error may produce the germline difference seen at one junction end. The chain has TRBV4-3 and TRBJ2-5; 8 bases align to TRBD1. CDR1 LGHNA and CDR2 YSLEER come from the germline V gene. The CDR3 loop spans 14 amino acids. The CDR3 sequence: CASSKDRGQETQYF. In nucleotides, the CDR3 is TGCGCCAGCAGCAAAGACAGGGGCCAAGAGACCCAGTACTTC.

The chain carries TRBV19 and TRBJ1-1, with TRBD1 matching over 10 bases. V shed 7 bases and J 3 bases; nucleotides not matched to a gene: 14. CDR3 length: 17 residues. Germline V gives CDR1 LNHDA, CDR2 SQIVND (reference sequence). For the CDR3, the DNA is TGTGCCAGTACCGATCTAGTAGGACAGGGGGGGGACACTGAAGCTTTCTTT. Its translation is CASTDLVGQGGDTEAFF.

In nucleotides, the CDR3 is TGTGCCAGCAGCTTAGTAGCGGGAGAAGTCGAGCAGTTCTTC. Protein sequence: CASSLVAGEVEQFF. The rearrangement uses TRBV7-2 and TRBJ2-1; 9 positions match TRBD2. The V and J ends lost 1 base and 10 bases, in that order; junction bases with no gene match: 5. Germline V gene lookup returns CDR1 SGHTA and CDR2 FQGNSA. The length of the CDR3 is 14 residues.

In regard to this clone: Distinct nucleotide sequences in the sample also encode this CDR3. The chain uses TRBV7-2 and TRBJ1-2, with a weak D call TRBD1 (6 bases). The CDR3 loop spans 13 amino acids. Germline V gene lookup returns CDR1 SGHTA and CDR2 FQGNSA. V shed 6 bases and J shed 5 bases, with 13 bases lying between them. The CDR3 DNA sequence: TGTGCCAGCAGTCTATTACAGGGTTATGGCTACACCTTC. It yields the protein CASSLLQGYGYTF.

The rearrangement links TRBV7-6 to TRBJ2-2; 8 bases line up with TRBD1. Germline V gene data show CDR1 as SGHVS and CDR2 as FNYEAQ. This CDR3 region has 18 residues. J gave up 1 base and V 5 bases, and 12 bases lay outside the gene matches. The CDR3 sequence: CASSPLSLGTGNTGELFF. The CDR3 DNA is TGTGCCAGCAGCCCCCTTAGTTTAGGGACAGGGAACACCGGGGAGCTGTTTTTT. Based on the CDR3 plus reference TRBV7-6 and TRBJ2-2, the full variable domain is GAGVSQSPRYKVTKRGQDVALRCDPISGHVSLYWYRQALGQGPEFLTYFNYEAQQDKSGLPNDRFSAERPEGSISTLTIQRTEQRDSAMYRCASSPLSLGTGNTGELFFGEGSRLTVL.

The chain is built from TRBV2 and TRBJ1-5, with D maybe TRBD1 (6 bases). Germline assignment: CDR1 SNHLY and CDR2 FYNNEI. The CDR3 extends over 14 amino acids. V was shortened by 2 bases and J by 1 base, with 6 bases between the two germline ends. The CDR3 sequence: CASSEQGSNQPQHF. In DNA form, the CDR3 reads TGTGCCAGCAGTGAACAGGGGAGCAATCAGCCCCAGCATTTT.

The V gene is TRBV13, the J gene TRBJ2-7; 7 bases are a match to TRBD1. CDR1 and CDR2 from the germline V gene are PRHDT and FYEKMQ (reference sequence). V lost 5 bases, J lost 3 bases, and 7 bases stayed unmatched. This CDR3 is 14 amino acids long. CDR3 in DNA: TGTGCCAGCAGCCCCGGGACAGCGTTCTACGAGCAGTACTTC. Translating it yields CASSPGTAFYEQYF.

CDR3 sequence reads: CASSHTGGPYEQYF. CDR3 DNA sequence: TGCGCCAGCAGCCATACAGGGGGCCCCTACGAGCAGTACTTC. This chain joins TRBV4-1 and TRBJ2-7; 9 bases fit TRBD1. The CDR3 extends over 14 amino acids. The V and J ends lost 3 bases and 2 bases, in that order; junction bases with no gene match: 2. Germline loops: CDR1 MGHRA, CDR2 YSYEKL.

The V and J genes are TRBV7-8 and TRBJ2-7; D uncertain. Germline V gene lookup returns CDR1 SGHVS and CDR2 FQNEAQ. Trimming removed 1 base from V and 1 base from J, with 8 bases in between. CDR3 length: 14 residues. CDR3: CASSLGQPSYEQYF. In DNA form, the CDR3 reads TGTGCCAGCAGCTTAGGGCAGCCATCCTACGAGCAGTACTTC.

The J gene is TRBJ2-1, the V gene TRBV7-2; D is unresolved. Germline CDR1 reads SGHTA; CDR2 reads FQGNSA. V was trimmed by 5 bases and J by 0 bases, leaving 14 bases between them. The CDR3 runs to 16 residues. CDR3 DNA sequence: TGTGCCAGCAGCCCGAACAGTCAGAGCTCCTACAATGAGCAGTTCTTC. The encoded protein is CASSPNSQSSYNEQFF.

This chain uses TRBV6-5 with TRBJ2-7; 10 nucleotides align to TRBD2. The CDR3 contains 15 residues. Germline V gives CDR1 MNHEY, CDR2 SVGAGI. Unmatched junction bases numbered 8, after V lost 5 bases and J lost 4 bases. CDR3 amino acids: CASSPPSGRRYEQYF. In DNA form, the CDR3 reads TGTGCCAGCAGTCCCCCTAGCGGGAGACGGTACGAGCAGTACTTC.

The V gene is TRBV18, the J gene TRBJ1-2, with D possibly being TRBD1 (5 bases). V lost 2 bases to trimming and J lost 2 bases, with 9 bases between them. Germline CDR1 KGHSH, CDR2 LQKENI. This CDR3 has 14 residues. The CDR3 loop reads CASSPGDFNYGYTF. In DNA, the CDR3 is TGTGCCAGCTCACCAGGGGACTTCAACTATGGCTACACCTTC. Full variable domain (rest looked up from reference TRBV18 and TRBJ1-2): NAGVMQNPRHLVRRRGQEARLRCSPMKGHSHVYWYRQLPEEGLKFMVYLQKENIIDESGMPKERFSAEFPKEGPSILRIQQVVRGDSAAYFCASSPGDFNYGYTFGSGTRLTVV.